The TCR beta chain described here comes from a study of blood T cell repertoires in COVID-19. Germline V gene data show CDR1 as SGDLS and CDR2 as YYNGEE. The CDR3 spans 17 residues. Germline trimming cut 0 bases from V and 2 bases from J; bases unmatched to any gene: 8. Generated by immunoSEQ multiplex PCR, the TCRdb table keeps only in-frame clones and is missing some. The sample lists 200,000 to 300,000 clones, about 89% seen once, with about 2.7% in the top ten. Material: PBMCs or T cells enriched from blood (not recorded which). The rearrangement joins TRBV9 to TRBJ2-3, with 8 bases identical to TRBD2. The receptor was derived from a woman aged 18-35 years who had recovered from COVID-19. CDR3 sequence (DNA): TGTGCCAGCAGCGTAGGCGAGCTAGCGGGTGCCACAGATACGCAGTATTTT. Amino acids: CASSVGELAGATDTQYF.